Sequencing of this T cell receptor (beta chain) was carried out in a study of CD8+ T cells in alopecia areata. Sequencing used cDNA as its template, made by extracting RNA and reverse transcribing it. Produced via immunoSEQ multiplex PCR; TCRdb's table is partial and in-frame only. The sample includes roughly 190,000 clones, around 60% of them seen just once. Noted treatment: oral pan-JAK inhibitor, 5-10 mg twice daily. This clonotype originated in a human donor with alopecia areata. Sequencing used CD4+ T cells sorted from blood, obtained at week 4, from a patient treated with tofacitinib.

CDR3 bases: TGTGCCAGCAGTTCGGGACAGGGGAACCCTTGGGGCTACACCTTC. This sequence encodes CASSSGQGNPWGYTF. The rearrangement joins TRBV27 to TRBJ1-2, with TRBD1 matching over 10 bases. Germline values: CDR1 MNHEY, CDR2 SMNVEV (reference sequence). CDR3 length: 15 amino acids. V lost 4 bases, J lost 8 bases, and 10 bases stayed unmatched.